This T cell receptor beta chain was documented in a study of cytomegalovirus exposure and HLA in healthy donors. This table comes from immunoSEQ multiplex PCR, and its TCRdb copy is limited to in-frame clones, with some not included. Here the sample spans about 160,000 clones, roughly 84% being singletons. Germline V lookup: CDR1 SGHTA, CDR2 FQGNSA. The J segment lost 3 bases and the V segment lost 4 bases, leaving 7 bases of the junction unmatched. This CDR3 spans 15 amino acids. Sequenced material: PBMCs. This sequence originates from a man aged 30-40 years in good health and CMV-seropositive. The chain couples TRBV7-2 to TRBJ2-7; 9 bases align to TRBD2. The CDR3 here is CASSSSGGGVYEQYF. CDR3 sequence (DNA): TGTGCCAGCAGCTCCTCCGGCGGGGGGGTCTACGAGCAGTACTTC.